This TCR beta chain derives from a study of CD8+CD57+ T cells in acquired aplastic anemia. Study background: DNA per sorted CD4+ or CD8+ sample ranged roughly 0.19 to 30 ug, averaging approximately 3.1 ug.

The use of genomic DNA as template underpinned the TCR beta VDJ and CDR3 profiling. TCRdb re-analysed the reads in MiXCR, keeping a single row per CDR3 protein. This sample has fewer than 250,000 distinct CDR3 sequences, with about 44% found just once. This clonotype was picked up many times. Flow cytometry had shown expanded CD8+CD57+ cells in the patients chosen for sequencing. V dropped 5 bases and J dropped 2; count of bases not matched to a gene: 8. CDR1 and CDR2 from the germline V gene are MNHNY and SVGAGI (reference sequence). The CDR3 contains 15 residues. This clonotype was obtained from a human donor with aplastic anemia. The sequenced sample consisted of sorted CD4+, CD8+, or CD8+CD57+ T cells (not recorded which) from PBMCs. J is TRBJ2-7 and V is TRBV6-6, with 8 bases lining up with TRBD2. CDR3: CASSRPGLDPYEQYF. CDR3 nucleotide sequence: TGTGCCAGCAGTCGACCGGGACTAGATCCCTACGAGCAGTACTTC.